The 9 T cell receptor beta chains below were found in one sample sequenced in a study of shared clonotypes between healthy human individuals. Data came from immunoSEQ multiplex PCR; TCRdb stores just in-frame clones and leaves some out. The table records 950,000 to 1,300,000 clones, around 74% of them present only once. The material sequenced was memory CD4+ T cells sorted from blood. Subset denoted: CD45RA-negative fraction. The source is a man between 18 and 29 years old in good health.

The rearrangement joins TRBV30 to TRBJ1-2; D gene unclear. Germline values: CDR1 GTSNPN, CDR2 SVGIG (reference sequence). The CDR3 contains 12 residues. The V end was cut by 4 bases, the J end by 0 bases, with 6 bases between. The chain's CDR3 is CAWNSPNYGYTF. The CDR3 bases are TGTGCCTGGAACAGCCCTAACTATGGCTACACCTTC.

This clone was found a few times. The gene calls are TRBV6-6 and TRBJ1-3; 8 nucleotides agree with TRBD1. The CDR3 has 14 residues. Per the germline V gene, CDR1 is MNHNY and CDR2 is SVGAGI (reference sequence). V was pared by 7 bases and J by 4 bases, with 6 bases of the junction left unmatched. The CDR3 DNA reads TGTGCCAGCACCGCGACAGGGGACGGAAACACCATATATTTT. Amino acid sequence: CASTATGDGNTIYF.

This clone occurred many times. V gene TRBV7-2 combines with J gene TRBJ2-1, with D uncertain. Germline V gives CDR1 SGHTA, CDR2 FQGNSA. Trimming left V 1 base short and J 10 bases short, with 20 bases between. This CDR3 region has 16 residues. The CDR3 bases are TGTGCCAGCAGCTTAGGCTCCGTGCGCTCCACCGGGGAGCAGTTCTTC. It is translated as CASSLGSVRSTGEQFF.

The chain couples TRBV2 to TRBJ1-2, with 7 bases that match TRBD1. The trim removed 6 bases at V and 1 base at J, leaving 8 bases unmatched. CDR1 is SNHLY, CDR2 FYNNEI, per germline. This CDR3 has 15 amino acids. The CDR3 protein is CASRDRRGHNYGYTF. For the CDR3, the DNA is TGTGCCAGCAGAGACCGTAGGGGGCATAACTATGGCTACACCTTC.

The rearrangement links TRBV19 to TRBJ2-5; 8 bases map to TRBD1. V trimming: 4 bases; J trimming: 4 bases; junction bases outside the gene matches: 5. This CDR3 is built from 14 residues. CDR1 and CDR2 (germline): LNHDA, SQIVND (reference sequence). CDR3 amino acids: CASSRTGKGETQYF. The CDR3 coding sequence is TGTGCCAGTAGTAGGACAGGGAAAGGAGAGACCCAGTACTTC.

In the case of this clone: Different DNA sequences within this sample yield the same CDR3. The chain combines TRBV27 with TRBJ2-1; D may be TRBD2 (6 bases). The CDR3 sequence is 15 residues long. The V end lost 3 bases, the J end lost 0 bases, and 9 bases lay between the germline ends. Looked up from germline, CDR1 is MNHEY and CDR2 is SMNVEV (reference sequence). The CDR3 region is CASSFGGSSYNEQFF. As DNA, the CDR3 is TGTGCCAGCAGTTTCGGGGGTAGCTCCTACAATGAGCAGTTCTTC.

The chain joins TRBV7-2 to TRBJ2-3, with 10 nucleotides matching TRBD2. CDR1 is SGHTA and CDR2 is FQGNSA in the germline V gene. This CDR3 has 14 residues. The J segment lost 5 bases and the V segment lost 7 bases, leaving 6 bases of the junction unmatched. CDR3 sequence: CASTKTSGLDTQYF. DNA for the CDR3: TGTGCCAGCACCAAGACTAGCGGGCTAGATACGCAGTATTTT.

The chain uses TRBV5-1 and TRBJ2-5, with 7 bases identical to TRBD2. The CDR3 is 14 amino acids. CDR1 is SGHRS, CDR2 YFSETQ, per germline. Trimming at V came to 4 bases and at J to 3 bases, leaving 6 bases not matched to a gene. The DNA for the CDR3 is TGCGCCAGCAGCGTAACTAGCGACAAAGAGACCCAGTACTTC. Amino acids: CASSVTSDKETQYF.

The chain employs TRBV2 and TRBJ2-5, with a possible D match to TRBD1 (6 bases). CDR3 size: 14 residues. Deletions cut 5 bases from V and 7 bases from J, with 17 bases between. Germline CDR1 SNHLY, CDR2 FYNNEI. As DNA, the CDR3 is TGTGCCAGCAGTAGCACAGGGTCGAGGGGGACCCAGTACTTC. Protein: CASSSTGSRGTQYF.